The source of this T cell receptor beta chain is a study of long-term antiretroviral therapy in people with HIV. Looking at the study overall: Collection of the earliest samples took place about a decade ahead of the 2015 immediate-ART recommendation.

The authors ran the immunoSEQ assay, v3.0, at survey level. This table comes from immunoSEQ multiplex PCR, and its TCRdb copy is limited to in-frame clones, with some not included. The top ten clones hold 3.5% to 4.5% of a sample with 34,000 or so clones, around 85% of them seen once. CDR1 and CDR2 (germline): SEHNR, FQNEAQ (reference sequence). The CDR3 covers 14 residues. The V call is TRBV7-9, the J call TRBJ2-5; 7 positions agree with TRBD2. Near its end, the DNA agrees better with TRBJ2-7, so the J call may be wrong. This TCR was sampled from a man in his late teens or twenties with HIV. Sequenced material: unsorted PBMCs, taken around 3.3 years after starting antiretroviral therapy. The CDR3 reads CASSLGGKAYEQYF. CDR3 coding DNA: TGTGCCAGCAGCCTGGGGGGGAAAGCCTACGAGCAGTACTTC.